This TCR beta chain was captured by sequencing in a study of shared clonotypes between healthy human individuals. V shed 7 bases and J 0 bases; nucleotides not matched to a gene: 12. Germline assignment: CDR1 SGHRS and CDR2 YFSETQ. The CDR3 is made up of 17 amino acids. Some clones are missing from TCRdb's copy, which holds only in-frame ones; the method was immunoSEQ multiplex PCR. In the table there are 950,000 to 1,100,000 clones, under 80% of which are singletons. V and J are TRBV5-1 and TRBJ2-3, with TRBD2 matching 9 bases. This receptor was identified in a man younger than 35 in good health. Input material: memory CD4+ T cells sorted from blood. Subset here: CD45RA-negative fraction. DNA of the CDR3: TGCGCCAGCGGCCGGACTAGCGTAAGGGGGAGCACAGATACGCAGTATTTT. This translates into CASGRTSVRGSTDTQYF.